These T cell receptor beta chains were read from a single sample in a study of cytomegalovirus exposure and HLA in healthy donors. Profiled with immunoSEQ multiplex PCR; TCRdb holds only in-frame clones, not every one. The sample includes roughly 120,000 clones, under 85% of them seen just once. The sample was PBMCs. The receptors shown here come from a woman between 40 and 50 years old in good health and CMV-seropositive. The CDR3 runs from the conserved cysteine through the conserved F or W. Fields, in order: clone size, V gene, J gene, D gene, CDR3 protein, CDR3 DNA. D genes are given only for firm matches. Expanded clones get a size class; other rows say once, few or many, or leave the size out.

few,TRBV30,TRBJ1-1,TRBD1,CAWSVWQGARGTEAFF,TGTGCCTGGAGTGTCTGGCAGGGGGCCCGGGGGACTGAAGCTTTCTTT
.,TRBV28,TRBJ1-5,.,CASSSSYQPQHF,TGTGCCAGCAGTTCCTCGTATCAGCCCCAGCATTTT
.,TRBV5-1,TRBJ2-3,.,CASSLGDHLTDTQYF,TGCGCCAGCAGCTTGGGAGATCATTTAACAGATACGCAGTATTTT
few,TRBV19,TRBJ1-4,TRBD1,CASNRQGSSEKLFF,TGTGCCAGCAATCGACAGGGGAGTTCTGAAAAACTGTTTTTT
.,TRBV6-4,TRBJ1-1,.,CASSKEMNTEAFF,TGTGCCAGCAGCAAGGAGATGAACACTGAAGCTTTCTTT
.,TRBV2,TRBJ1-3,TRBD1,CASSLKGTGSGNTIYF,TGTGCCAGCAGCCTCAAGGGGACAGGGTCTGGAAACACCATATATTTT
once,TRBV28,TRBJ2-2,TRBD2,CASSFIKGSGTSGIGELFF,TGTGCCAGCAGTTTTATCAAAGGCTCGGGGACTAGCGGGATCGGGGAGCTGTTTTTT
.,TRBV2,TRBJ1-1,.,CALRMRGRNTEAFF,TGTGCCCTCCGAATGAGGGGGAGGAACACTGAAGCTTTCTTT
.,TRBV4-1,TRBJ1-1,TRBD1,CASSPNDRAGAEAFF,TGCGCCAGCAGTCCTAACGACAGGGCAGGAGCTGAAGCTTTCTTT
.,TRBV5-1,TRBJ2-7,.,CASSLDPKGVEQKYF,TGCGCCAGCAGCTTGGACCCTAAGGGAGTCGAACAGAAGTACTTC
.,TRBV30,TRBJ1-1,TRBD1,CAWSAGQMNTEAFF,TGTGCCTGGAGTGCGGGACAGATGAACACTGAAGCTTTCTTT
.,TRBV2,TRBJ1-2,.,CASSETGGNYGYTF,TGTGCCAGCAGTGAGACCGGGGGAAACTATGGCTACACCTTC
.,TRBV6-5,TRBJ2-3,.,CASSYGGAGDSDTQYF,TGTGCCAGCAGCTACGGTGGGGCAGGGGATTCAGATACGCAGTATTTT
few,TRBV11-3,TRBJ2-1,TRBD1,CASSPTGGMGGEQFF,TGTGCCAGCAGCCCGACAGGGGGTATGGGTGGGGAGCAGTTCTTC
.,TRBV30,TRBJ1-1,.,CAWARVRQLNTEAFF,TGTGCCTGGGCTAGGGTGAGACAGCTGAACACTGAAGCTTTCTTT
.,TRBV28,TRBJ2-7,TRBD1,CASSQRRTGGHEQYF,TGTGCCAGCAGCCAACGCCGGACAGGGGGCCACGAGCAGTACTTC